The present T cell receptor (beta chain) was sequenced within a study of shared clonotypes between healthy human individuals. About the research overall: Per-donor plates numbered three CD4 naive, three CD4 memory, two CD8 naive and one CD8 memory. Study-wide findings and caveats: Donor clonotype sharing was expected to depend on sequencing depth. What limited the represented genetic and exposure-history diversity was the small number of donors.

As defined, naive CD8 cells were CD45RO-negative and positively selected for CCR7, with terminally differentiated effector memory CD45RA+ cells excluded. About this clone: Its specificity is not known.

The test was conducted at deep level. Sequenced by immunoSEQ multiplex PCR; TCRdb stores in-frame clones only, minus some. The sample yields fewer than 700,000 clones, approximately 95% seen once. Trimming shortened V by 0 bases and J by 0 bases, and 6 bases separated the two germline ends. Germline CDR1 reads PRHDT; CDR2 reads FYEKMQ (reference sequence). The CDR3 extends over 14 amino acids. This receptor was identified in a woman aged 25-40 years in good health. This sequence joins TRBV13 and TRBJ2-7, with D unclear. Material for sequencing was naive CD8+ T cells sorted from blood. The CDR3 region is CASSLGDGSYEQYF. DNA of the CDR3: TGTGCCAGCAGCTTAGGGGACGGCTCCTACGAGCAGTACTTC.